The 30 T cell receptor beta chains presented below share a single source sample, sequenced in a study of regulatory T cells in long-lasting Graves disease (dated by TCRdb to about 2021). The sample's time point label, in plain terms: newly diagnosed GD, antithyroid drugs for less than 3 months. For both TCR sequencing and RNA sequencing, RNA was extracted from PBMCs in TRIzol. Libraries were built with multiplex PCR. Sequencing was performed on an Illumina HiSeq 4000. TCR beta libraries were built with iRepertoire HTBI primers and Arm-PCR amplification of CDR3 regions. TCRdb reran the public reads through fastp at Q25 and MiXCR, keeping productive beta chains. Here each entry gathers all rows of one CDR3 protein and keeps the most common genes and DNA. The sample table holds hundreds of thousands of distinct CDR3 sequences, of which about 14% were seen once. Over 7.5% of the sample goes to the ten largest clones.

These data were also filed under a second study, of T cells in Graves' hyperthyroidism and ophthalmopathy.

The sample was peripheral blood mononuclear cells (PBMCs), taken at new diagnosis, from a patient treated with antithyroid drugs. The receptors shown here come from a man aged 25 to 45 with Graves disease. Donor details come from another sample of the same person, matched by shared clones.

This clonotype occurred a few times. J is TRBJ2-2 and V is TRBV13; 8 nucleotides agree with TRBD1. The CDR3 runs 14 residues. Germline lookup yields CDR1 PRHDT and CDR2 FYEKMQ (reference sequence). The V gene end was trimmed by 1 base and the J gene end by 9 bases; junction bases not matched to a gene: 4. The CDR3 DNA reads TGTGCCAGCAGCTTAGCCAGGGGGCGGAGGGAGCTGTTTTTT. Translation: CASSLARGRRELFF.

This clonotype was counted at least ten times. V gene TRBV12-3 or TRBV12-4 combines with J gene TRBJ1-1; D call uncertain. Trimming removed 3 bases from V and 3 bases from J, with 8 bases in between. This CDR3 comprises 13 residues. The CDR3 reads CASSLAIHTEAFF. The DNA for the CDR3 is TGTGCCAGCAGTTTGGCGATTCACACTGAAGCTTTCTTT.

This clonotype was counted at least ten times. The chain recombines TRBV6-5 with TRBJ2-1, with a weak D call TRBD2 (6 bases). Germline CDR1 MNHEY, CDR2 SVGAGI. Trimming took 0 bases from V and 4 from J, leaving 16 bases between them. This CDR3 has 17 residues. CDR3: CASSYSKAGGTYNEQFF. The DNA for the CDR3 is TGTGCCAGCAGTTACTCGAAAGCAGGCGGGACTTACAATGAGCAGTTCTTC.

Only a few counts were recorded for this clonotype. The chain employs TRBV30 and TRBJ2-3; 9 bases fit TRBD2. The germline CDR1 and CDR2 sequences are GTSNPN and SVGIG (reference sequence). The CDR3 spans 12 residues. V was clipped by 5 bases and J by 8 bases; unmatched bases: 5. CDR3 sequence reads: CAWEASGTTQYF. The CDR3 DNA reads as TGTGCCTGGGAGGCTAGCGGGACTACGCAGTATTTT.

Many counts were recorded for this clonotype. J is TRBJ1-1 and V is TRBV19, with a possible D match to TRBD1 (6 bases). The CDR3 consists of 14 residues. V was cut by 10 bases and J by 1 base, with 16 bases left in between. CDR1 and CDR2 from the germline V gene are LNHDA and SQIVND (reference sequence). The CDR3 protein is CATREGQKNTEAFF. In nucleotides, the CDR3 is TGTGCCACAAGAGAAGGACAGAAGAACACTGAAGCTTTCTTT.

This clonotype was counted ten times or more. One junction end disagrees with the germline gene, perhaps due to a read error. The V and J genes are TRBV2 and TRBJ2-5, with 9 bases fitting TRBD2. The V gene's germline CDR1 is SNHLY and CDR2 FYNNEI. There are 13 residues in the CDR3. The CDR3 protein is CASSEVVAGVLDF. CDR3 sequence (DNA): TGTGCCAGCAGTGAAGTGGTAGCGGGAGTCCTTGACTTC.

This clonotype was observed a few times. The chain has TRBV5-5 and TRBJ2-1, with TRBD1 matching over 10 bases. The J segment lost 6 bases and the V segment lost 3 bases, leaving 6 bases of the junction unmatched. This CDR3 is built from 15 residues. The germline V gene has CDR1 SGHKS and CDR2 YYEKEE (reference sequence). The CDR3: CASSWSGTGVNEQFF. Written as DNA, the CDR3 is TGTGCCAGCAGCTGGTCCGGGACAGGGGTCAATGAGCAGTTCTTC. Full variable domain (missing parts from reference TRBV5-5 and TRBJ2-1): DAGVTQSPTHLIKTRGQQVTLRCSPISGHKSVSWYQQVLGQGPQFIFQYYEKEERGRGNFPDRFSARQFPNYSSELNVNALLLGDSALYLCASSWSGTGVNEQFFGPGTRLTVL.

This clonotype has ten or more counts. The chain couples TRBV5-1 to TRBJ1-3; D remains ambiguous. The CDR3 contains 15 residues. Trimming took 0 bases from V and 0 from J, leaving 7 bases between them. Germline CDR1 reads SGHRS; CDR2 reads YFSETQ. The CDR3 sequence: CASSLVAASGNTIYF. CDR3 nucleotide sequence: TGCGCCAGCAGCTTGGTGGCCGCCTCTGGAAACACCATATATTTT.

This clonotype was counted many times. The chain carries TRBV15 and TRBJ1-3, with unresolved D. This CDR3 comprises 13 residues. The V end was cut by 0 bases, the J end by 4 bases, with 4 bases between. Germline CDR1 LNHNV, CDR2 YYDKDF (reference sequence). The CDR3: CATSRDAGNTIYF. CDR3 nucleotides: TGTGCCACCAGCAGAGATGCCGGAAACACCATATATTTT.

This clonotype has a handful of counts. V usage is TRBV19 and J usage is TRBJ1-2; 10 bases are a match to TRBD1. Germline loops: CDR1 LNHDA, CDR2 SQIVND (reference sequence). With V trimmed by 9 bases and J by 7 bases, 11 bases remained unmatched. The CDR3 is 14 amino acids. The CDR3 DNA reads as TGTGCCAGCCACCCAACCGGGACAGGGGCTGGCTACACCTTC. Amino acids: CASHPTGTGAGYTF.

Ten or more counts support this clonotype. The gene calls are TRBV7-2 and TRBJ1-2; D is unclear. Germline CDR1 SGHTA, CDR2 FQGNSA. V dropped 4 bases and J dropped 5 bases, with 17 bases sitting between them. The CDR3 covers 15 residues. DNA for the CDR3: TGTGCCAGCAGCTATCCCCGCCCGGCAGAATATGGCTACACCTTC. Translated: CASSYPRPAEYGYTF.

This clonotype was observed many times. The chain carries TRBV20-1 and TRBJ2-1; the D gene is possibly TRBD2 (6 bases). Per germline, CDR1 DFQATT and CDR2 SNEGSKA (reference sequence). Deletions cut 6 bases from V and 12 bases from J, with 21 bases between. This CDR3 is built from 13 residues. The CDR3 coding sequence is TGCAGTGCATGGGACTCTCTAATGAGTGGGCAGTTCTTC. Translated: CSAWDSLMSGQFF.

A word on this clonotype: Just one base apart from a much larger clone, this may be a read error. The J gene is TRBJ2-1, the V gene TRBV10-3, with D possibly being TRBD2 (6 bases). Germline values: CDR1 ENHRY, CDR2 SYGVKD. V was clipped by 4 bases and J by 6 bases, with 16 bases between them. The CDR3 consists of 15 residues. CDR3 in amino acids: CAISVAVPNVNEQFF. For the CDR3, the DNA is TGTGCCATCAGTGTAGCGGTTCCCAACGTCAATGAGCAGTTCTTC.

The V gene is TRBV19, the J gene TRBJ2-1, with 7 bases identical to TRBD2. This CDR3 has 16 residues. Looked up from germline, CDR1 is LNHDA and CDR2 is SQIVND (reference sequence). The V segment lost 5 bases and the J segment 8 bases; nucleotides outside the gene matches: 15. CDR3 coding DNA: TGTGCCAGTAGTTCCCGGACTAGTGGGAGTGGGGATGAGCAGTTCTTC. Residues: CASSSRTSGSGDEQFF.

The gene calls are TRBV5-1 and TRBJ2-3; 8 positions match TRBD2. The germline V gene has CDR1 SGHRS and CDR2 YFSETQ. The CDR3 has 14 residues. V lost 3 bases to trimming and J lost 4 bases; unmatched junction nucleotides: 4. The CDR3 region has the DNA TGCGCCAGCAGCTCGACTAGCGAGGCAGATACGCAGTATTTT. Translated, it gives CASSSTSEADTQYF.

Here the CDR3 DNA reads TGTGCCTGGAGTCCCACCCGTTCAGGGCCGGGAACTGAAGCTTTCTTT. Protein product: CAWSPTRSGPGTEAFF. V usage is TRBV30 and J usage is TRBJ1-1; a possible D gene is TRBD1 (5 bases). V lost 2 bases and J 5 bases, leaving 21 bases between the germline ends. The CDR3 is 16 amino acids. The germline CDR1 and CDR2 sequences are GTSNPN and SVGIG (reference sequence). Drawing the rest from reference TRBV30 and TRBJ1-1, the complete variable domain is SQTIHQWPATLVQPVGSPLSLECTVEGTSNPNLYWYRQAAGRGLQLLFYSVGIGQISSEVPQNLSASRPQDRQFILSSKKLLLSDSGFYLCAWSPTRSGPGTEAFFGQGTRLTVV.

The chain carries TRBV12-5 and TRBJ2-1, with 7 bases matching TRBD2. The CDR3 covers 14 residues. The junction had 4 bases not matched to a gene; V was cut back by 3 bases and J by 5 bases. The germline V gene has CDR1 LGHNT and CDR2 FRNRAP. The CDR3 spells CASGFGLEDNEQFF. In DNA, the CDR3 is TGTGCTAGTGGTTTCGGACTAGAAGACAATGAGCAGTTCTTC.

This clonotype was counted at least ten times. This rearrangement joins TRBV29-1 to TRBJ1-5, with TRBD1 identical over 7 bases. V lost 4 bases and J lost 3; bases outside the gene matches: 3. Germline loops: CDR1 SQVTM, CDR2 ANQGSEA. The CDR3 has 13 residues. The chain's CDR3 is CSVAQGLNQPQHF. DNA for the CDR3: TGCAGCGTTGCACAGGGGCTCAATCAGCCCCAGCATTTT.

This clonotype has ten or more counts. The chain couples TRBV28 to TRBJ2-5; 7 bases are a match to TRBD2. The trim removed 5 bases at V and 5 bases at J, leaving 14 bases unmatched. This CDR3 is built from 16 residues. The V gene's germline CDR1 is MDHEN and CDR2 SYDVKM. CDR3 protein: CASSGTKVIGRETQYF. CDR3 nucleotide sequence: TGTGCCAGCAGTGGAACTAAAGTGATCGGGAGGGAGACCCAGTACTTC.

Points on this clonotype: This could be a read error, since a much larger clone is one nucleotide away. The J gene is TRBJ2-5, the V gene TRBV2; D gene uncertain. CDR3 length: 14 residues. Per germline, CDR1 SNHLY and CDR2 FYNNEI. The CDR3 bases are TGTGCCAGCGGTGATAGTCCAAGTGGGGAGACCCAGTACTTC. Translated, it gives CASGDSPSGETQYF. Based on the CDR3 plus reference TRBV2 and TRBJ2-5, the full variable domain is EPEVTQTPSHQVTQMGQEVILRCVPISNHLYFYWYRQILGQKVEFLVSFYNNEISEKSEIFDDQFSVERPDGSNFTLKIRSTKLEDSAMYFCASGDSPSGETQYFGPGTRLLVL.

The table lists this clonotype with many counts. The chain couples TRBV27 to TRBJ2-4; no definite D call. The CDR3 runs 16 residues. Looked up from germline, CDR1 is MNHEY and CDR2 is SMNVEV (reference sequence). With 6 bases removed from V and 3 bases from J, the gap between germline ends came to 18 bases. The CDR3 here is CASSSLLGSYKNIQYF. The CDR3, as DNA: TGTGCCAGCAGCTCACTCCTGGGAAGTTACAAAAACATTCAGTACTTC.

There are a few counts of this clonotype. Germline is not matched at one junction end, which may reflect a read error. V usage is TRBV5-1 and J usage is TRBJ1-1; no definite D call. CDR3 size: 14 residues. Per germline, CDR1 SGHRS and CDR2 YFSETQ. As DNA, the CDR3 is TGCACCAGCAGCTTGGGCGGGCCCAGCACTGAAGCTTTCTTT. Translating gives CTSSLGGPSTEAFF.

This clonotype was detected many times. V usage is TRBV27 and J usage is TRBJ1-2, with D possibly being TRBD1 (5 bases). The length of the CDR3 is 16 residues. CDR1 is MNHEY and CDR2 is SMNVEV in the germline V gene (reference sequence). V lost 8 bases, J lost 0 bases, and 19 bases lay in between. CDR3 in amino acids: CASDAPWGRTNYGYTF. Here the CDR3 DNA reads TGTGCCAGCGACGCACCGTGGGGACGAACTAACTATGGCTACACCTTC.

This clonotype was observed a handful of times. The chain joins TRBV30 to TRBJ2-1, with 7 bases identical to TRBD2. The V segment lost 5 bases and the J segment 0 bases; nucleotides outside the gene matches: 4. The CDR3 sequence is 14 residues long. Germline CDR1 is GTSNPN and CDR2 is SVGIG (reference sequence). The CDR3 reads CAWGGGVSYNEQFF. The CDR3 nucleotides are TGTGCCTGGGGGGGGGGAGTCTCCTACAATGAGCAGTTCTTC.

There are many counts of this clonotype. An end of the junction does not agree with germline; a read error may underlie this. V gene TRBV27 combines with J gene TRBJ2-2; D uncertain. The CDR3 is 13 amino acids. In germline, CDR1 is MNHEY, CDR2 SMNVEV (reference sequence). In nucleotides, the CDR3 is TGCGCCAGCAGTGAGGTGGTCGGCGGGGAGCTGTTTTTT. Its protein is CASSEVVGGELFF.

This clonotype was observed at least ten times. CDR3 DNA: TGTGCCAGCGCCCCCCAGCGGGAGTACCAAGAGACCCAGTACTTC. It specifies CASAPQREYQETQYF. The chain recombines TRBV27 with TRBJ2-5, with TRBD2 matching over 8 bases. Germline CDR1 is MNHEY and CDR2 is SMNVEV (reference sequence). The CDR3 contains 15 residues. V was clipped by 8 bases and J by 0 bases; unmatched bases: 8.

There are many counts of this clonotype. The chain recombines TRBV12-3 or TRBV12-4 with TRBJ2-7; 11 nucleotides line up with TRBD1. Trimming took 1 base from V and 5 from J; bases not matched to a gene: 4. The CDR3 extends over 15 amino acids. CDR3 sequence: CASSLVGGQGDEQYF. Here the CDR3 DNA reads TGTGCCAGCAGTTTAGTAGGGGGACAGGGGGACGAGCAGTACTTC.

The gene calls are TRBV6-2 or TRBV6-3 and TRBJ2-7; the D gene is possibly TRBD2 (5 bases). The CDR3 totals 12 residues. In germline, CDR1 is MNHEY, CDR2 SVGEGT. Trimming shortened V by 5 bases and J by 5 bases, and 10 bases separated the two germline ends. The CDR3 DNA is TGTGCCAGCAGTACACTAGGGAACGAGCAGTACTTC. Amino acid sequence: CASSTLGNEQYF.

The rearrangement joins TRBV29-1 to TRBJ2-7; perhaps TRBD2 as D (5 bases). Germline assignment: CDR1 SQVTM and CDR2 ANQGSEA. The CDR3 is 12 residues long. With 1 base removed from V and 6 bases from J, the gap between germline ends came to 10 bases. CDR3 sequence (DNA): TGCAGCGTTGAAGGGAGGTCAGGCGAGCAGTACTTC. It specifies CSVEGRSGEQYF.

Turning to this clonotype: This could be a read error, since a much larger clone is one nucleotide away. A read error is likely, as this CDR3 ends without the conserved phenylalanine or tryptophan. The CDR3 region has the DNA TGTGCCAGCAGCCAAACAGCGGTCTCCTACAATGAGCAGTTCCTC. This sequence encodes CASSQTAVSYNEQFL. The chain employs TRBV3-1 and TRBJ2-1, with D possibly TRBD2 on 5 matching bases. The germline CDR1 and CDR2 sequences are LGHDT and YNNKEL (reference sequence). CDR3 size: 15 residues. Deletions cut 2 bases from V and 0 bases from J, with 8 bases between.